These 9 T cell receptor beta chains originate from one sample sequenced in a study of control samples from healthy donors and cancer patients. The table came from immunoSEQ multiplex PCR; TCRdb's copy has only in-frame clones and leaves some out. The table records over 150,000 clones, under 95% of them present only once. The sample was blood. The receptor set was obtained from a woman between 18 and 29 years old in good health.

The chain employs TRBV5-1 and TRBJ1-2; 10 bases are shared with TRBD1. Germline V CDR1 and CDR2: SGHRS, YFSETQ. V lost 0 bases and J lost 8; bases outside the gene matches: 4. The CDR3 is 14 amino acids. Here the CDR3 DNA reads TGCGCCAGCAGCTTGGGGACAGGGGGAGTAGGCTACACCTTC. Its translation is CASSLGTGGVGYTF.

The chain recombines TRBV19 with TRBJ1-2, with TRBD1 matching 12 bases. Germline V gene lookup returns CDR1 LNHDA and CDR2 SQIVND (reference sequence). The V and J ends lost 6 bases and 6 bases, in that order; junction bases with no gene match: 2. This CDR3 spans 13 amino acids. CDR3 sequence (DNA): TGTGCCAGTAGCGGGACAGGGGGCGATGGCTACACCTTC. Amino acid sequence: CASSGTGGDGYTF.

This clone was recorded only once. The chain joins TRBV15 to TRBJ1-2; a weak D match, TRBD1 (5 bases). The CDR3 has 14 amino acids. The germline V gene encodes CDR1 LNHNV and CDR2 YYDKDF (reference sequence). Trimming cost V 0 bases and J 6 bases, with 11 bases left between them. The CDR3 spells CATSRDGGDNGYTF. The CDR3 DNA reads TGTGCCACCAGCAGAGATGGGGGGGATAATGGCTACACCTTC.

The chain carries TRBV18 and TRBJ1-1; D gene ambiguous. Germline V gene lookup returns CDR1 KGHSH and CDR2 LQKENI. This CDR3 has 14 amino acids. V was trimmed by 8 bases and J by 0 bases, leaving 13 bases between them. The CDR3 DNA reads TGTGCCAGCCGGAACACCGACATGAACACTGAAGCTTTCTTT. This gives the protein CASRNTDMNTEAFF.

The chain carries TRBV5-1 and TRBJ2-7, with D possibly being TRBD2 (5 bases). CDR1 SGHRS and CDR2 YFSETQ come from the germline V gene. This CDR3 is 10 amino acids long. V shed 7 bases and J shed 5 bases, with 7 bases lying between them. The CDR3 nucleotides read TGCGCCAGCGCGGGTAACGAGCAGTACTTC. It yields the protein CASAGNEQYF.

This chain uses TRBV6-2 or TRBV6-3 with TRBJ1-1; the match to TRBD1 covers 7 bases. Per the germline V gene, CDR1 is MNHEY and CDR2 is SVGEGT. V trimming: 6 bases; J trimming: 6 bases; junction bases outside the gene matches: 13. This CDR3 is built from 15 residues. The CDR3 loop reads CASSHPQRQGSEAFF. The DNA for the CDR3 is TGTGCCAGCAGCCACCCCCAACGACAGGGCTCTGAAGCTTTCTTT.

This clone has only a few counts. The V gene is TRBV2, the J gene TRBJ1-5, with 7 bases that match TRBD1. CDR3 length equals 13 residues. Looked up from germline, CDR1 is SNHLY and CDR2 is FYNNEI. With V trimmed by 7 bases and J by 5 bases, 5 bases remained unmatched. The CDR3 protein is CASIRDRDQPQHF. CDR3 nucleotides: TGTGCCAGCATTAGGGACAGAGATCAGCCCCAGCATTTT.

V usage is TRBV2 and J usage is TRBJ2-1; 10 positions match TRBD1. The CDR3 length is 14 residues. The trim removed 3 bases at V and 5 bases at J, leaving 1 base unmatched. Germline CDR1 is SNHLY and CDR2 is FYNNEI. The chain's CDR3 is CASSEGQGNNEQFF. As DNA, the CDR3 is TGTGCCAGCAGTGAGGGACAGGGGAACAATGAGCAGTTCTTC. Filled out from reference TRBV2 and TRBJ2-1, the complete variable domain reads EPEVTQTPSHQVTQMGQEVILRCVPISNHLYFYWYRQILGQKVEFLVSFYNNEISEKSEIFDDQFSVERPDGSNFTLKIRSTKLEDSAMYFCASSEGQGNNEQFFGPGTRLTVL.

The V call is TRBV11-3, the J call TRBJ2-3; D is possibly TRBD2 (6 bases). Germline V lookup: CDR1 SGHNT, CDR2 YENEEA. The CDR3 runs to 15 residues. Trimming stripped 3 bases from V and 1 base from J, with 11 bases between. This CDR3 reads CASSLGTSRTDTQYF. In DNA, the CDR3 is TGTGCCAGCAGCTTGGGTACTAGCCGCACAGATACGCAGTATTTT.